Reported below is one T cell receptor beta chain. This may arise from a read error, as a much more abundant clone is one base away. This sample was included in a study of read filtering for tumor transcriptome and immune sequencing. This library used about 360 ng RNA and molecular barcoded adaptors spanning alpha/delta and beta/gamma chains. TCRdb re-derived calls from the reads in MiXCR, one entry per CDR3 protein. The sample yields tens of thousands of distinct CDR3 sequences, roughly a fifth seen once. Germline assignment: CDR1 DFQATT and CDR2 SNEGSKA (reference sequence). The CDR3 is 13 residues long. The V and J ends lost 7 bases and 4 bases respectively, with 15 bases between them.

Material for sequencing was a population of CD138-negative cells sorted from bone marrow. The clonotype was recovered from a donor at least 40 years old with multiple myeloma. The rearrangement uses TRBV20-1 and TRBJ2-3; the D is unclear. The CDR3 DNA reads as TGCAGTGTACCCGGATCGGGCGCAGATACGCAGTATTTT. Its translation: CSVPGSGADTQYF.